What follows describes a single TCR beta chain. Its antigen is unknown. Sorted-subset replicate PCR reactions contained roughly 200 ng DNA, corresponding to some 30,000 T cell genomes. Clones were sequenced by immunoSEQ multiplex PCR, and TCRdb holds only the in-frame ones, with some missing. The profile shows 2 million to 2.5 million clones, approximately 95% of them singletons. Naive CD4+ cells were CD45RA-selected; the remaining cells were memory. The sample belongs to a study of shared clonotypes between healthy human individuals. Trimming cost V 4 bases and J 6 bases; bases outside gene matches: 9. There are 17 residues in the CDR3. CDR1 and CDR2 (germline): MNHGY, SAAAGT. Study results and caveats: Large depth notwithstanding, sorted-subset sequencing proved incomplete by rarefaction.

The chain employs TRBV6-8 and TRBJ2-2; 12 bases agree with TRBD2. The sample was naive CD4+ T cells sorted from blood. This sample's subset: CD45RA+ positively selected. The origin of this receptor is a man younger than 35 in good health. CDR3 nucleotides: TGTGCCAGCAGTTCCCCGACTAGCGGGAGTTCTGCCGGGGAGCTGTTTTTT. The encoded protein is CASSSPTSGSSAGELFF.